This T cell receptor (beta chain) is drawn from a study of blood T cell repertoires in COVID-19. Across the study: The origin of the acute and convalescent COVID-19 samples was the United States, Italy and Spain.

Germline V gene data show CDR1 as LGHNA and CDR2 as YNFKEQ. With V trimmed by 0 bases and J by 8 bases, 6 bases remained unmatched. The CDR3 covers 14 residues. As processed by the authors: Nucleated cell number was recorded as an estimate derived from reference gene primer amplification. Profiled with immunoSEQ multiplex PCR; TCRdb holds only in-frame clones, not every one. The V and J calls and clone size are taken from that table; D and trimming were inferred from the DNA. The sample contains about 82,000 clones, 65% to 90% of which appear only once. The sequence was collected from a man at least 80 years old with acute or convalescent COVID-19. The chain has TRBV4-2 and TRBJ1-2; TRBD1 agrees at 7 bases. Sequenced sample: peripheral blood. The DNA of the CDR3 is TGTGCCAGCAGCCAAGAGGAGGGGGCGGGAGGCTACACCTTC. Translated, it gives CASSQEEGAGGYTF.